The next 25 T cell receptor beta chains were all read from a single sample in a study of shared clonotypes between healthy human individuals. CD45RO-negative, CCR7-selected cells formed the naive CD8 fraction, which excluded terminally differentiated effector memory CD45RA+ cells. The method was immunoSEQ multiplex PCR; TCRdb's version includes in-frame clones alone and lacks a portion of them. This table holds 660,000 or so clones, about 95% found once. The sequenced sample consisted of naive CD8+ T cells sorted from blood. The source of these receptors is a young woman in good health.

The chain is built from TRBV28 and TRBJ2-4, with D unclear. The CDR3 is 12 residues long. Germline CDR1 is MDHEN and CDR2 is SYDVKM. V shed 3 bases and J shed 6 bases, with 6 bases lying between them. This CDR3 reads CASSLVLNIQYF. The CDR3 DNA reads TGTGCCAGCAGTTTGGTGTTAAACATTCAGTACTTC.

This chain connects TRBV2 to TRBJ1-2, with D unresolved. The V gene's germline CDR1 is SNHLY and CDR2 FYNNEI. This CDR3 contains 15 residues. Trimming took off 3 bases at V and 1 base at J, with 12 bases between the two ends. CDR3 sequence: CASSELAEGNYGYTF. The CDR3 bases are TGTGCCAGCAGTGAGTTAGCAGAGGGTAACTATGGCTACACCTTC.

In this sample, this clone turned up once. For the CDR3, the DNA is TGTGCCAGCAGCTTAGGGAGGGGGGATACGCAGTATTTT. It specifies CASSLGRGDTQYF. The V gene is TRBV7-9, the J gene TRBJ2-3; D might be TRBD1 or TRBD2, each matching 6 bases. V was clipped by 1 base and J by 6 bases, with 8 bases between them. Germline lookup yields CDR1 SEHNR and CDR2 FQNEAQ (reference sequence). The CDR3 sequence is 13 residues long.

This rearrangement joins TRBV7-9 to TRBJ2-7; 9 bases line up with TRBD2. The germline gives CDR1 SEHNR, CDR2 FQNEAQ (reference sequence). With 4 bases clipped from V and 6 bases from J, the junction kept 10 bases outside the gene matches. The CDR3 has 15 amino acids. The DNA for the CDR3 is TGTGCCAGCAGCTCCTTAGCGGGAGTCGTCCTCGAGCAGTACTTC. Its protein is CASSSLAGVVLEQYF.

In the case of this clone: Other DNA sequences within the sample encode an identical CDR3. The chain carries TRBV5-4 and TRBJ2-7, with D uncertain. The V gene's germline CDR1 is SGHNT and CDR2 YYREEE (reference sequence). V was shortened by 0 bases and J by 3 bases, with 7 bases between the two germline ends. The CDR3 contains 13 residues. The CDR3: CASSLGGHYEQYF. In DNA, the CDR3 is TGTGCCAGCAGCTTGGGGGGTCACTACGAGCAGTACTTC.

The chain carries TRBV6-1 and TRBJ2-2, with D unclear. V lost 1 base and J 6 bases, leaving 15 bases between the germline ends. Germline assignment: CDR1 MNHNS and CDR2 SASEGT. The CDR3 loop spans 16 amino acids. The CDR3 is CASSEEGLVLAGELFF. CDR3 nucleotide sequence: TGTGCCAGCAGTGAAGAAGGCCTAGTGTTGGCCGGGGAGCTGTTTTTT.

The chain has TRBV28 and TRBJ2-7, with 7 bases identical to TRBD1. The CDR3 contains 16 residues. Per germline, CDR1 MDHEN and CDR2 SYDVKM. V lost 6 bases, J lost 6 bases, and 17 bases stayed unmatched. The CDR3 bases are TGTGCCAGCAGAATACGACAGGGTCGTATTGGGGGCGAGCAGTACTTC. Amino acid sequence: CASRIRQGRIGGEQYF.

This chain uses TRBV2 with TRBJ2-7, with no clear D. The CDR3 consists of 15 residues. Germline CDR1 SNHLY, CDR2 FYNNEI. Trimming shortened V by 3 bases and J by 3 bases, and 15 bases separated the two germline ends. The CDR3 loop reads CASSDGDSRFYEQYF. CDR3 nucleotides: TGTGCCAGCAGTGATGGCGACTCCCGCTTCTACGAGCAGTACTTC. Combining the CDR3 with reference TRBV2 and TRBJ2-7 gives the whole variable domain EPEVTQTPSHQVTQMGQEVILRCVPISNHLYFYWYRQILGQKVEFLVSFYNNEISEKSEIFDDQFSVERPDGSNFTLKIRSTKLEDSAMYFCASSDGDSRFYEQYFGPGTRLTVT.

This CDR3 is CASSGEGPRTDTQYF. The CDR3 nucleotides are TGCGCCAGCAGCGGTGAGGGACCGAGAACAGATACGCAGTATTTT. The chain links TRBV5-1 to TRBJ2-3, with D perhaps being TRBD1 or TRBD2 (5 bases each). The V and J ends lost 4 bases and 3 bases respectively, with 15 bases between them. Germline loops: CDR1 SGHRS, CDR2 YFSETQ. This CDR3 is 15 amino acids long. Together with reference TRBV5-1 and TRBJ2-3, the CDR3 gives the full variable domain: KAGVTQTPRYLIKTRGQQVTLSCSPISGHRSVSWYQQTPGQGLQFLFEYFSETQRNKGNFPGRFSGRQFSNSRSEMNVSTLELGDSALYLCASSGEGPRTDTQYFGPGTRLTVL.

The chain employs TRBV10-3 and TRBJ2-1, with a weak D call TRBD1 (6 bases). Germline V gene lookup returns CDR1 ENHRY and CDR2 SYGVKD. Trimming took 6 bases from V and 5 from J, leaving 29 bases between them. The CDR3 contains 19 residues. The CDR3 spells CAISEQWGRVDEGDNEQFF. The CDR3 DNA reads TGTGCCATCAGCGAACAATGGGGCAGGGTGGACGAGGGGGACAATGAGCAGTTCTTC.

The chain has TRBV2 and TRBJ2-3; D is unresolved. Deletions cut 2 bases from V and 6 bases from J, with 9 bases between. There are 13 residues in the CDR3. CDR1 is SNHLY, CDR2 FYNNEI, per germline. The CDR3 DNA is TGTGCCAGCAGTGAACCTGGGAAGGATACGCAGTATTTT. Encoded protein: CASSEPGKDTQYF.

This clone turned up a few times. The chain links TRBV2 to TRBJ1-1, with D uncertain. Trimming stripped 5 bases from V and 8 bases from J, with 12 bases between. The CDR3 runs 12 residues. CDR1 and CDR2 from the germline V gene are SNHLY and FYNNEI. The CDR3: CASSSPVFEAFF. The CDR3 bases are TGTGCCAGCAGTTCGCCAGTTTTCGAAGCTTTCTTT.

The chain links TRBV28 to TRBJ2-2; no clear D gene. Germline CDR1 reads MDHEN; CDR2 reads SYDVKM. Trimming pared 4 bases from V and 0 bases from J, leaving 9 bases between. The CDR3 sequence is 15 residues long. The CDR3 DNA is TGTGCCAGCAGTTACCGACTCACGAACACCGGGGAGCTGTTTTTT. This codes for CASSYRLTNTGELFF. Full variable domain (missing parts from reference TRBV28 and TRBJ2-2): DVKVTQSSRYLVKRTGEKVFLECVQDMDHENMFWYRQDPGLGLRLIYFSYDVKMKEKGDIPEGYSVSREKKERFSLILESASTNQTSMYLCASSYRLTNTGELFFGEGSRLTVL.

The chain recombines TRBV27 with TRBJ2-1; TRBD1 might be the D (6 bases). Germline-derived CDR1 and CDR2 are MNHEY and SMNVEV (reference sequence). CDR3 length: 14 amino acids. V was trimmed by 2 bases and J by 7 bases, leaving 12 bases between them. The CDR3 nucleotides read TGTGCCAGCAGTTTAAAACAGGGATGGAATGAGCAGTTCTTC. Translation: CASSLKQGWNEQFF.

The V and J genes are TRBV28 and TRBJ2-1; 9 nucleotides align to TRBD2. The V segment lost 10 bases and the J segment 4 bases; nucleotides outside the gene matches: 8. Per germline, CDR1 MDHEN and CDR2 SYDVKM. CDR3 length: 14 residues. The CDR3 DNA reads as TGTGCCACCGCAGGACTAGCGACTTACAATGAGCAGTTCTTC. Its protein product is CATAGLATYNEQFF. The full variable domain, with the rest looked up from reference TRBV28 and TRBJ2-1, is DVKVTQSSRYLVKRTGEKVFLECVQDMDHENMFWYRQDPGLGLRLIYFSYDVKMKEKGDIPEGYSVSREKKERFSLILESASTNQTSMYLCATAGLATYNEQFFGPGTRLTVL.

V is TRBV9 and J is TRBJ1-5; D is ambiguous. CDR3 length: 13 residues. The V end lost 0 bases, the J end lost 5 bases, and 6 bases lay between the germline ends. Germline V CDR1 and CDR2: SGDLS, YYNGEE. CDR3 coding DNA: TGTGCCAGCAGCGTAGGGAGCGATCAGCCCCAGCATTTT. This translates into CASSVGSDQPQHF.

The chain couples TRBV7-9 to TRBJ2-7; 11 bases agree with TRBD2. Germline V gives CDR1 SEHNR, CDR2 FQNEAQ (reference sequence). The CDR3 runs 12 residues. The CDR3 sequence: CATSGRNYEQYF. The CDR3 DNA follows: TGTGCAACTAGCGGGAGAAACTACGAGCAGTACTTC.

V is TRBV10-3 and J is TRBJ1-5; D possibly corresponds to TRBD1 (6 bases). Looked up from germline, CDR1 is ENHRY and CDR2 is SYGVKD. The CDR3 consists of 16 residues. V lost 6 bases and J lost 2, with 17 bases in between. The chain's CDR3 is CAISHTGIGGNQPQHF. CDR3 in DNA: TGTGCCATCAGCCATACAGGGATTGGAGGCAATCAGCCCCAGCATTTT.

Only one count was recorded for this clone. The chain employs TRBV5-6 and TRBJ2-7, with TRBD2 as a possible D gene (6 bases). With 2 bases removed from V and 1 base from J, the gap between germline ends came to 13 bases. CDR3 length equals 15 residues. Per the germline V gene, CDR1 is SGHDT and CDR2 is YYEEEE. CDR3: CASSFFTGDSYEQYF. CDR3 sequence (DNA): TGTGCCAGCAGCTTTTTTACGGGAGATTCCTACGAGCAGTACTTC.

A word on this clone: The sample holds other DNA sequences that translate to the same CDR3. The chain employs TRBV7-9 and TRBJ2-7; maybe TRBD2 (5 bases). Between the trimmed V and J ends, which lost 0 bases and 4 bases, there was a span of 10 bases. The CDR3 extends over 14 amino acids. CDR1 is SEHNR, CDR2 FQNEAQ, per germline (reference sequence). CDR3 nucleotide sequence: TGTGCCAGCAGCTTAGCGGGGAGAGCTTACGAGCAGTACTTC. Translation: CASSLAGRAYEQYF.

The CDR3 DNA is TGCAGCGTTGAAATCCTAGCGGGGGCAATCTACGAGCAGTACTTC. Amino acid sequence: CSVEILAGAIYEQYF. This chain joins TRBV29-1 and TRBJ2-7; 10 nucleotides match TRBD2. Trimming cost V 2 bases and J 3 bases; bases outside gene matches: 7. This CDR3 contains 15 residues. CDR1 is SQVTM, CDR2 ANQGSEA, per germline.

The chain carries TRBV28 and TRBJ2-2, with D possibly being TRBD1 (5 bases). CDR1 is MDHEN and CDR2 is SYDVKM in the germline V gene. The CDR3 contains 16 residues. Between the trimmed V and J ends, which lost 10 bases and 1 base, there was a span of 19 bases. The CDR3 coding sequence is TGTGCCACCGAACCTGACTCCAGGGTGAACACCGGGGAGCTGTTTTTT. Protein sequence: CATEPDSRVNTGELFF.

V and J are TRBV30 and TRBJ2-2, with D tentatively TRBD1 or TRBD2 (6 bases each). The germline V gene encodes CDR1 GTSNPN and CDR2 SVGIG (reference sequence). Deletions cut 0 bases from V and 6 bases from J, with 8 bases between. This CDR3 region has 13 residues. The CDR3 sequence is CAWSVRGPGELFF. The CDR3 DNA reads as TGTGCCTGGAGTGTTCGGGGGCCCGGGGAGCTGTTTTTT.

CDR3: CASSTGIGANNEQFF. DNA of the CDR3: TGTGCCAGCAGTACAGGGATAGGGGCAAACAATGAGCAGTTCTTC. V usage is TRBV6-1 and J usage is TRBJ2-1; a weak D match, TRBD1 (6 bases). In germline, CDR1 is MNHNS, CDR2 SASEGT. The CDR3 covers 15 residues. Trimming took 5 bases from V and 5 from J, leaving 16 bases between them.

The chain carries TRBV27 and TRBJ2-3, with 7 bases matching TRBD1. V shed 4 bases and J 11 bases; nucleotides not matched to a gene: 3. The CDR3 runs to 11 residues. The germline V gene encodes CDR1 MNHEY and CDR2 SMNVEV (reference sequence). This CDR3 reads CASSSGTEQYF. CDR3 sequence (DNA): TGTGCCAGCAGTTCCGGGACAGAGCAGTATTTT.